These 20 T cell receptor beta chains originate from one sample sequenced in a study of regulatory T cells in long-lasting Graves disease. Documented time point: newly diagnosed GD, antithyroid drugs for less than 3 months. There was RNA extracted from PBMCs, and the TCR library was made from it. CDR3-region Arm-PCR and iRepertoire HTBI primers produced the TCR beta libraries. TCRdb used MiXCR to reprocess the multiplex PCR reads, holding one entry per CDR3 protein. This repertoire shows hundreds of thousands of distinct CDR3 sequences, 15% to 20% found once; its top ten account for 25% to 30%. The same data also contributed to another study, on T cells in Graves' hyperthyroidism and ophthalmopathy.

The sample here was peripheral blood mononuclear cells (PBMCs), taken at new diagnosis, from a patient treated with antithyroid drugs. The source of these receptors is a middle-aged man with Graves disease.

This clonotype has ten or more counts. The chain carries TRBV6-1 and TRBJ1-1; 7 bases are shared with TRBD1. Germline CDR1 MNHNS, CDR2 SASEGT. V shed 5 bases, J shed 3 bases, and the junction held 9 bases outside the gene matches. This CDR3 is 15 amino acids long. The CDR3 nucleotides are TGTGCCAGCAGTCCGCCGGGACAGCGTTACACTGAAGCTTTCTTT. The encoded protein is CASSPPGQRYTEAFF.

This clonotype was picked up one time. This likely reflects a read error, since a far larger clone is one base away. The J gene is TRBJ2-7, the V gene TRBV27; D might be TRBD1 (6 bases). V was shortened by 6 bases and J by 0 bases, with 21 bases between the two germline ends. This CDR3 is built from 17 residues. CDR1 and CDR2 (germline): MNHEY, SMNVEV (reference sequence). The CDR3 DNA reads TGTGCCAGCAGCCAAGGGGGAATACGGGGAATCTCCTACGAGCAGTACTTC. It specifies CASSQGGIRGISYEQYF.

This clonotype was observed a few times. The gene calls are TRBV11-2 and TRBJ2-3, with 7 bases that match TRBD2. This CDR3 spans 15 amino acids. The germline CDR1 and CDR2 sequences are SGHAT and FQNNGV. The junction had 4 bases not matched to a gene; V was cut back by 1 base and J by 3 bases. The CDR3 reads CASSLVVRGTDTQYF. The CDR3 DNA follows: TGTGCCAGCAGCTTAGTGGTGCGGGGGACAGATACGCAGTATTTT.

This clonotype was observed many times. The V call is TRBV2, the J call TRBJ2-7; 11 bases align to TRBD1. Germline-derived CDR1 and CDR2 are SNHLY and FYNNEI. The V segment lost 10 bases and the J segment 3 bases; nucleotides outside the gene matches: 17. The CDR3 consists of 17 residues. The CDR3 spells CATQTGTGGWSHYEQYF. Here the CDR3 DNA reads TGTGCCACCCAGACCGGGACAGGGGGTTGGTCGCACTACGAGCAGTACTTC.

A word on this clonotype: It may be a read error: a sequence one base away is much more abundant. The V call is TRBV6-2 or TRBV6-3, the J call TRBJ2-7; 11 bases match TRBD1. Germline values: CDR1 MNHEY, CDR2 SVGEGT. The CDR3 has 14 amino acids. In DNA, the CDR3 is TGTGCCAGCAACGGACAGGGGGCTCCCTACGAGCGGTACTTC. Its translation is CASNGQGAPYERYF.

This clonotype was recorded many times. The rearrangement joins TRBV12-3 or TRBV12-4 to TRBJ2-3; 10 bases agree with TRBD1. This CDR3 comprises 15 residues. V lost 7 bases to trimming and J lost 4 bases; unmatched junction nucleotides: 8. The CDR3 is CASTPRGTGADTQYF. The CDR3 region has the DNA TGTGCCAGCACCCCGCGAGGGACAGGGGCAGATACGCAGTATTTT.

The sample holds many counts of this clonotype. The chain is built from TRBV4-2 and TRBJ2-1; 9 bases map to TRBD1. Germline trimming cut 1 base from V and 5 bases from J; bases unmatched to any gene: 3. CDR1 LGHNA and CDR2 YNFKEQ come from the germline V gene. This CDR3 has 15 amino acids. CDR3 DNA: TGTGCCAGCAGCCAAGTGACAGGGGGGGACAATGAGCAGTTCTTC. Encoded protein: CASSQVTGGDNEQFF.

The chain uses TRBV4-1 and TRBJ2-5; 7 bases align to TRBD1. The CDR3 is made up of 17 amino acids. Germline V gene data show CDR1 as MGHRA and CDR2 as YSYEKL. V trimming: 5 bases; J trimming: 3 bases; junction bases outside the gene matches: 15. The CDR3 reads CASSASSVGTAKETQYF. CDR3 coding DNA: TGCGCCAGCAGCGCCTCGAGCGTCGGGACAGCAAAAGAGACCCAGTACTTC.

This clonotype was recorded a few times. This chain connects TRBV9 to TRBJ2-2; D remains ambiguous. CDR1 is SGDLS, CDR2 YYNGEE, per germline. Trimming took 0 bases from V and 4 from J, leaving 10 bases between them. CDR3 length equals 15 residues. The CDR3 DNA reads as TGTGCCAGCAGCGTAGGCGTGGTAGGCACCGGGGAGCTGTTTTTT. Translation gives CASSVGVVGTGELFF.

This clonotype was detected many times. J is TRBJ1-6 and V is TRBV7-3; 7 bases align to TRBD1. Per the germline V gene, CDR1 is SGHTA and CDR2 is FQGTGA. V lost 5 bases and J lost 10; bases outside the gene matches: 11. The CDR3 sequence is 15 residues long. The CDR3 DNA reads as TGTGCCAGCAGCCTGACAGGGAAAGGTCGCTCACCCCTCCACTTT. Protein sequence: CASSLTGKGRSPLHF.

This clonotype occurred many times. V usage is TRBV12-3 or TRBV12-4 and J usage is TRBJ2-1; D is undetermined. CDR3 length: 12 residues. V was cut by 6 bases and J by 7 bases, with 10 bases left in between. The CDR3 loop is CASRREANEQFF. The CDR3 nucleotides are TGTGCCAGCAGACGAGAAGCGAATGAGCAGTTCTTC.

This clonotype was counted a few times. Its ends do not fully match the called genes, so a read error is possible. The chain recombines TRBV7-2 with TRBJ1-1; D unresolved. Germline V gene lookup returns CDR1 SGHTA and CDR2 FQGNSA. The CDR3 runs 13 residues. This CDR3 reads CASSLAPQRAALF. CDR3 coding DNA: TGTGCCAGCAGCTTAGCGCCTCAGAGGGCGGCTCTCTTT.

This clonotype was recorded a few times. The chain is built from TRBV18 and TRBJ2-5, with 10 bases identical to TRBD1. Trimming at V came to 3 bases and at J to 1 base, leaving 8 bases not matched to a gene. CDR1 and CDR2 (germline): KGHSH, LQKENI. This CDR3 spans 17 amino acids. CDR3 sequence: CASSPGQGIWAQETQYF. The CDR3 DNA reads TGTGCCAGCTCACCGGGACAGGGGATTTGGGCCCAAGAGACCCAGTACTTC.

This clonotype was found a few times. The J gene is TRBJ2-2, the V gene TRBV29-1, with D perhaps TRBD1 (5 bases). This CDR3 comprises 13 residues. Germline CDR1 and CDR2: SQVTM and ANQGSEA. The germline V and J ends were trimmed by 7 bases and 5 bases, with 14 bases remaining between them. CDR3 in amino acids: CSAGHPRTGELFF. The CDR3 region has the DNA TGCAGCGCCGGACACCCGAGAACCGGGGAGCTGTTTTTT.

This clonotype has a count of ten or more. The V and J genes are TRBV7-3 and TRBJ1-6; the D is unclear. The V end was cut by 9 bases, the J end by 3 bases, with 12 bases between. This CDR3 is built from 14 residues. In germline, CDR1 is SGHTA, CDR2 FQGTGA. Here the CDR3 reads CASPKEVYNSPLHF. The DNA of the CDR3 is TGTGCCAGTCCGAAGGAGGTCTATAATTCACCCCTCCACTTT. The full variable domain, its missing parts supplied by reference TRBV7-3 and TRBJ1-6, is GAGVSQTPSNKVTEKGKYVELRCDPISGHTALYWYRQSLGQGPEFLIYFQGTGAADDSGLPNDRFFAVRPEGSVSTLKIQRTERGDSAVYLCASPKEVYNSPLHFGNGTRLTVT.

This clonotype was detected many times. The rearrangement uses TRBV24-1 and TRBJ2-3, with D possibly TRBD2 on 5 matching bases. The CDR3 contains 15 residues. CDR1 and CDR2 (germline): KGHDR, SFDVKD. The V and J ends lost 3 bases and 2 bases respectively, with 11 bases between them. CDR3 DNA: TGTGCCACCAGTGATCCTCGGGGTCACACAGATACGCAGTATTTT. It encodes CATSDPRGHTDTQYF.

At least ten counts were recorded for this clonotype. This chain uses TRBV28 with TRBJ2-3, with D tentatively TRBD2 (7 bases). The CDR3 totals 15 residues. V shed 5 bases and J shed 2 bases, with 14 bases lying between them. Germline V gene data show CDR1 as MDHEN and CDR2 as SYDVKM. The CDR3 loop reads CASSRGGRHTDTQYF. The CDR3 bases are TGTGCCAGCAGTAGGGGGGGACGCCACACAGATACGCAGTATTTT. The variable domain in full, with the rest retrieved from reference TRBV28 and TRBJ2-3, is DVKVTQSSRYLVKRTGEKVFLECVQDMDHENMFWYRQDPGLGLRLIYFSYDVKMKEKGDIPEGYSVSREKKERFSLILESASTNQTSMYLCASSRGGRHTDTQYFGPGTRLTVL.

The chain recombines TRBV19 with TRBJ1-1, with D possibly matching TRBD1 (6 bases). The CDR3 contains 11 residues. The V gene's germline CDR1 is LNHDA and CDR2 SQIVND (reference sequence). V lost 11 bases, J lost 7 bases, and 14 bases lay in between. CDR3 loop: CAARGAGEAFF. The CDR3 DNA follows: TGTGCCGCCCGGGGGGCGGGTGAAGCTTTCTTT.

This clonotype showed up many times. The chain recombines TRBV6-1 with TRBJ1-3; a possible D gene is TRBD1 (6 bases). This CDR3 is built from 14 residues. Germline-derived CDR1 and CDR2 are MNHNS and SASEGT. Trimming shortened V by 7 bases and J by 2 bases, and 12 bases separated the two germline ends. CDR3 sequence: CASNPTGTGNTIYF. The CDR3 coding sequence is TGTGCCAGCAATCCAACAGGGACTGGAAACACCATATATTTT.

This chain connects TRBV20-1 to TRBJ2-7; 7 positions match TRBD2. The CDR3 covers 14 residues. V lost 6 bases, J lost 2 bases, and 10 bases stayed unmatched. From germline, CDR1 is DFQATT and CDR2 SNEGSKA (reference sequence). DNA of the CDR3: TGCAGTGCCCCAGAGGGGAGGGAACCCTACGAGCAGTACTTC. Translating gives CSAPEGREPYEQYF.